A selection of T cell receptor beta chains follows, all from one sample in a study of T-cell reconstitution after alpha-beta-depleted transplantation in children. TCRdb itself ran the PCR reads through MiXCR, one entry per CDR3 protein. The sample contains about 610,000 distinct CDR3 sequences, roughly a tenth of which appear only once. Sequenced here: PBMCs from the stem cell graft donor, sampled from the stem cell graft. The receptor set was obtained from a human donor who donated a stem cell graft to a child with acute myeloid leukemia. CDR3s leave out the opening cysteine and the closing phenylalanine or tryptophan. Fields, in order: CDR3 length, V gene, CDR3 protein.

length: 12
V: TRBV29-1
CDR3: SVEGLMAKGGYT

length: 11
V: TRBV29-1
CDR3: SVVWAANEKLF

length: 13
V: TRBV5-1
CDR3: ASSLDGFPYNEQF

length: 12
V: TRBV7-9
CDR3: ASSLRQGTMEQY

length: 13
V: TRBV5-1
CDR3: ASSPRDADSPEQY

length: 13
V: TRBV5-1
CDR3: ASSPRTKATDTQY

length: 14
V: TRBV19
CDR3: ASSITARQAQETQY

length: 9
V: TRBV29-1
CDR3: SVGQGGEQY

length: 12
V: TRBV18
CDR3: ASSPISKEETQY

length: 14
V: TRBV9
CDR3: ASSGWTGDPYNEQF

length: 10
V: TRBV20-1
CDR3: SASPSVLTQF

length: 12
V: TRBV20-1
CDR3: SARQGAAADTQY

length: 16
V: TRBV12-3/TRBV12-4
CDR3: ASSFPKSGSSYNSPLH

length: 14
V: TRBV6-5
CDR3: ASSYRRSRTIYEQY

length: 12
V: TRBV5-1
CDR3: ASSFRTLENEQY

length: 15
V: TRBV12-3/TRBV12-4
CDR3: ASSTRTGGFFGAEAF

length: 15
V: TRBV27
CDR3: ASSFDRTDSSTDTQY

length: 10
V: TRBV10-3
CDR3: AISEFGGEQY

length: 13
V: TRBV21-1
CDR3: ARGDRSTVQDEQY

length: 13
V: TRBV5-1
CDR3: ASSLGDSRNQPQH

length: 11
V: TRBV28
CDR3: ASSLSGIYEQY